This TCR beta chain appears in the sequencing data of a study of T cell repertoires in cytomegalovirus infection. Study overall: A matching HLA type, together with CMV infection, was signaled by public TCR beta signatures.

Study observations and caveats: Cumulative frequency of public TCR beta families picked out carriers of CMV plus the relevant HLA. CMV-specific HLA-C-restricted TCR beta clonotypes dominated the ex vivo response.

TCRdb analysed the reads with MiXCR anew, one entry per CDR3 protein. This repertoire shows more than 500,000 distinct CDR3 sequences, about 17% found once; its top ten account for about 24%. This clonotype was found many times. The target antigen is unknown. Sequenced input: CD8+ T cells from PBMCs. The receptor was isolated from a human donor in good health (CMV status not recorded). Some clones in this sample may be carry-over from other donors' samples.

The CDR3 DNA reads as TGTGCCACCGGACCCGACACCGGGGAGCTGTTTTTT. It codes for CATGPDTGELFF. The chain links TRBV6-1 to TRBJ2-2; D uncertain. This CDR3 has 12 amino acids. The germline V gene encodes CDR1 MNHNS and CDR2 SASEGT. Trimming removed 10 bases at V and 3 bases at J, with 9 bases between.